Listed below are T cell receptor beta chains from one sample, sequenced in a study of OX40 agonist ivuxolimab in advanced cancers. The table came from immunoSEQ multiplex PCR; TCRdb's copy has only in-frame clones and leaves some out. The table includes about 55,000 clones, about 80% detected once. The source was CD4+ or CD8+ T cells sorted from blood, collected in a trial of the OX40 agonist ivuxolimab. The receptors originated from an adult with an advanced solid tumor such as melanoma, head and neck, liver or kidney cancer. Each CDR3 is given with its conserved first and last residue. A D gene is named only where the DNA matches it firmly. Part of the rows lack a size; the others show once, few, many or a class for expanded clones.

TRBJ2-1 | TRBV7-3 | - | TRBD2 | TGTGCCAGCAGCCCGCTAGCGGGAGTCTTGGGCAATGAGCAGTTCTTC | CASSPLAGVLGNEQFF
TRBJ2-1 | TRBV6-5 | - | TRBD2 | TGTGCCAGCAGTTCCCGGACTAGCGGGTTTGATGAGCAGTTCTTC | CASSSRTSGFDEQFF
TRBJ1-1 | TRBV21-1 | - | - | TGTGCCAGCAGCATCTATAACGGCATGAACACTGAAGCTTTCTTT | CASSIYNGMNTEAFF
TRBJ2-2 | TRBV2 | - | - | TGTGCCAGCAGTGAGCCGAACAAGACAGCTCTGGGGGTCTACACCGGGGAGCTGTTTTTT | CASSEPNKTALGVYTGELFF
TRBJ1-2 | TRBV9 | few | - | TGTGCCAGCAGCGTATCAACCCTCGGGGGACTCTATGGCTACACCTTC | CASSVSTLGGLYGYTF
TRBJ2-7 | TRBV28 | - | TRBD2 | TGTGCCAGCAGTCCCGCGGGCGGGAGGGTTGGCGCGCAGTACTTC | CASSPAGGRVGAQYF
TRBJ2-1 | TRBV28 | - | - | TGTGCCAGCAGCCCACCGAGCTCCTACAATGAGCAGTTCTTC | CASSPPSSYNEQFF
TRBJ2-7 | TRBV12-5 | - | TRBD1 | TGTGCTAGTGGTCCCGGACAGGGTACCGACGAGCAGTACTTC | CASGPGQGTDEQYF
TRBJ2-2 | TRBV5-6 | - | TRBD1 | TGTGCCAGCAGCGGGGACAGGGGGGCCGGGGAGCTGTTTTTT | CASSGDRGAGELFF
TRBJ2-5 | TRBV6-1 | - | - | TGTGCCAGCAGAAGGGCCACTCAAGAGACCCAGTACTTC | CASRRATQETQYF
TRBJ2-2 | TRBV18 | - | TRBD1 | TGTGCCAGCTCACCAGACAGGGGAAGGTCCGGGGAGCTGTTTTTT | CASSPDRGRSGELFF
TRBJ2-1 | TRBV10-2 | - | TRBD2 | TGCGCCAGCAGTGACCTTAGGAGGACTAGGGGAGGCGATGAGCAGTTCTTC | CASSDLRRTRGGDEQFF
TRBJ1-2 | TRBV2 | - | - | TGTGCCAGCAGTGTGACGACAGCTTCTCAGGGTGGCTACACCTTC | CASSVTTASQGGYTF
TRBJ1-2 | TRBV11-2 | - | - | TGTGCCAGCAGCTCACTCGGGGGGGGCATTGGCTACACCTTC | CASSSLGGGIGYTF
TRBJ2-1 | TRBV19 | - | - | TGTGCCAGTACCGAGGGGGGGCTAGCGCATGAGCAGTTCTTC | CASTEGGLAHEQFF
TRBJ1-1 | TRBV11-2 | - | - | TGTGCCAGCAGCTCGGGTGGGAACACTGAAGCTTTCTTT | CASSSGGNTEAFF
TRBJ1-1 | TRBV5-1 | - | - | TGCGCCAGCAGCTTAAGGGCAGGGAGCACTGAAGCTTTCTTT | CASSLRAGSTEAFF
TRBJ2-5 | TRBV27 | few | - | TGTGCCAGCAGTTTATTGGGGGAGCGGGAGACCCAGTACTTC | CASSLLGERETQYF
TRBJ2-5 | TRBV19 | once | TRBD1 | TGTGCCAGTAGTCCATACAGGGGGCGCATCCAAGAGACCCAGTACTTC | CASSPYRGRIQETQYF
TRBJ2-1 | TRBV19 | - | - | TGTGCCAGCATGCAGCATATCTCCTACAATGAGCAGTTCTTC | CASMQHISYNEQFF
TRBJ2-7 | TRBV15 | few | - | TGTGCCACCAGCAGAGCACAGGGCTCCCGATCCTACGAGCAGTACTTC | CATSRAQGSRSYEQYF
TRBJ2-5 | TRBV18 | - | TRBD1 | TGTGCCAGCTCCCCCCGGGTGGGACAGGGGATCGGCGAGACCCAGTACTTC | CASSPRVGQGIGETQYF
TRBJ2-3 | TRBV7-7 | - | TRBD1 | TGTGCCAGCAGCTCCACAGGGGGGAGCACAGATACGCAGTATTTT | CASSSTGGSTDTQYF
TRBJ2-1 | TRBV7-9 | - | - | TGTGCCAGCAGCTTAGGGGTCTCGGGCAATGAGCAGTTCTTC | CASSLGVSGNEQFF
TRBJ2-1 | TRBV5-4 | - | TRBD1 | TGTGCCAGCAGCCCCGGGGGCGGGACAGGGGGCTGGGAGCAGTTCTTC | CASSPGGGTGGWEQFF
TRBJ2-7 | TRBV6-1 | - | - | TGTGCCAGCACCCCCCCCAGGGGACACGAGCAGTACTTC | CASTPPRGHEQYF
TRBJ2-2 | TRBV15 | - | - | TGTGCCACCAGCAGAGGGAGAGGGGTAGCGCCCGGGGAGCTGTTTTTT | CATSRGRGVAPGELFF
TRBJ2-3 | TRBV5-1 | - | - | TGCGCCAGCAGCCAGCAACAGGGTATCGTGGATACGCAGTATTTT | CASSQQQGIVDTQYF
TRBJ2-2 | TRBV27 | once | - | TGTGCCAGCAGGAACACCGGGGAGCTGTTTTTT | CASRNTGELFF
TRBJ2-3 | TRBV25-1 | once | TRBD1 | TGTGCCAGCAGTTGGGGGAGAGGGGGCTACACAGATACGCAGTATTTT | CASSWGRGGYTDTQYF
TRBJ1-5 | TRBV5-6 | - | TRBD1 | TGTGCCAGCAGCCCCTGGACAGGGTTGGGTCAGCCCCAGCATTTT | CASSPWTGLGQPQHF
TRBJ1-2 | TRBV4-2 | - | - | TGTGCCAGCAGCCAAGATACCGGGGGAGTGATTCATGGCTACACCTTC | CASSQDTGGVIHGYTF
TRBJ1-1 | TRBV11-2 | - | TRBD1 | TGTGCCAGCATAGCCGGTCGAGGGACAGTTAACACTGAAGCTTTCTTT | CASIAGRGTVNTEAFF
TRBJ2-5 | TRBV10-3 | - | TRBD1 | TGTGCCATCAGTGGGGGGCAGGGGGACGGAGAGACCCAGTACTTC | CAISGGQGDGETQYF
TRBJ1-5 | TRBV12-2 | - | - | TGTGCAAGTCGCTTGGTGGCGGAATACGATAGCAATCAGCCCCAGCATTTT | CASRLVAEYDSNQPQHF
TRBJ1-2 | TRBV6-6 | few | - | TGTGCCAGCAGTTCCACCACAGAGAACTATGGCTACACCTTC | CASSSTTENYGYTF
TRBJ1-5 | TRBV7-2 | once | - | TGTGCCAGCAGCTCGCTGGGTGTCAATCAGCCCCAGCATTTT | CASSSLGVNQPQHF
TRBJ2-2 | TRBV6-1 | - | TRBD1 | TGTGCCAGCAGTGAACACGACAGGGCCCTGGGCGGGGAGCTGTTTTTT | CASSEHDRALGGELFF
TRBJ2-2 | TRBV19 | - | - | TGTGCCAGTAGGTTTCGGACTCACGGGGTAGGGGAGCTGTTTTTT | CASRFRTHGVGELFF
TRBJ2-3 | TRBV5-5 | - | - | TGTGCCAGCAGCTTGGGAAACCTTTTCACAGATACGCAGTATTTT | CASSLGNLFTDTQYF
TRBJ1-2 | TRBV14 | once | TRBD1 | TGTGCCAGCAGCCGAAATCGACAGGGGGCGCAGGGCTACACCTTC | CASSRNRQGAQGYTF
TRBJ1-2 | TRBV28 | - | - | TGTGCCAGCACCGAGAACGTTATAGGCTATGGCTACACCTTC | CASTENVIGYGYTF
TRBJ1-2 | TRBV7-2 | - | - | TGTGCCAGCAGCTATGGGGGTTGGGGTGGCTACACCTTC | CASSYGGWGGYTF
TRBJ1-2 | TRBV6-6 | - | - | TGTGCCAGCAGTTACAGTGGTGGCGGGGCTATTAGCTACACCTTC | CASSYSGGGAISYTF
TRBJ1-1 | TRBV9 | - | - | TGTGCCAGCAGCGCGGAGGAGAAGAACACTGAAGCTTTCTTT | CASSAEEKNTEAFF
TRBJ2-2 | TRBV7-3 | - | TRBD2 | TGTGCCAGCAGCTTCCTCCCCCTAGCGGGAGGTTCCACCGGGGAGCTGTTTTTT | CASSFLPLAGGSTGELFF
TRBJ1-2 | TRBV19 | - | - | TGTGCCACCAAACTCGATGCCCAGCCCTATGGCTACACCTTC | CATKLDAQPYGYTF
TRBJ2-7 | TRBV28 | - | - | TGTGCCACCGCCGGGCGGGGACCCTACGAGCAGTACTTC | CATAGRGPYEQYF
TRBJ1-5 | TRBV14 | - | - | TGTGCCAGCAGCGAAGCGGACAATAGCAATCAGCCCCAGCATTTT | CASSEADNSNQPQHF
TRBJ2-7 | TRBV27 | - | TRBD2 | TGTGCCAGCAGTTTAATGGGGACTAACTTTTACGAGCAGTACTTC | CASSLMGTNFYEQYF
TRBJ2-1 | TRBV28 | few | TRBD1 | TGTGCCAGCCATGAGCTGGACAGGAATTACAATGAGCAGTTCTTC | CASHELDRNYNEQFF
TRBJ1-1 | TRBV19 | few | TRBD1 | TGTGCCAGTAGTCACTTGACAGGGGATGAAGCTTTCTTT | CASSHLTGDEAFF
TRBJ1-1 | TRBV30 | - | - | TGTGCCTGGATAGGCAGGGGCAGGGAGTGGAGGAACACTGAAGCTTTCTTT | CAWIGRGREWRNTEAFF
TRBJ1-3 | TRBV7-9 | - | - | TGTGCCAGCAGCTTAGCGACAGGACGCGGTGGAAACACCATATATTTT | CASSLATGRGGNTIYF
TRBJ2-3 | TRBV6-6 | - | TRBD1 | TGTGCCAGCAGTTACGGACAGGGCTCAGATACGCAGTATTTT | CASSYGQGSDTQYF